These 19 T cell receptor beta chains were sequenced from one sample in a study of blood T cell repertoires in COVID-19. Sequencing was performed with immunoSEQ multiplex PCR; in TCRdb, only in-frame clones are kept and a portion is missing. The top ten hold approximately 2% of the sample, which has roughly 150,000 clones, around 90% seen once. Sequencing used peripheral blood. These receptors originate from a man aged 50 or older who had recovered from COVID-19.

The chain couples TRBV27 to TRBJ1-2; 7 positions agree with TRBD1. The V gene's germline CDR1 is MNHEY and CDR2 SMNVEV (reference sequence). The J segment lost 6 bases and the V segment lost 3 bases, leaving 16 bases of the junction unmatched. The CDR3 is 17 amino acids. The chain's CDR3 is CASSLQAGDSLRHGYTF. The DNA of the CDR3 is TGTGCCAGCAGTTTGCAAGCTGGGGACAGTCTTAGGCATGGCTACACCTTC.

The CDR3 is CASSEDRGNTEAFF. In DNA, the CDR3 is TGTGCCAGCAGTGAAGACAGGGGGAACACTGAAGCTTTCTTT. The V gene is TRBV2, the J gene TRBJ1-1; 7 bases match TRBD1. Germline CDR1 and CDR2: SNHLY and FYNNEI. CDR3 length equals 14 residues. J lost 1 base, V lost 1 base, and 0 bases had no gene match.

The chain joins TRBV18 to TRBJ1-6; D may be TRBD1 (5 bases). The CDR3 is 18 residues long. Germline CDR1 is KGHSH and CDR2 is LQKENI. V shed 1 base and J shed 6 bases, with 19 bases lying between them. The CDR3 DNA reads as TGTGCCAGCTCACCACGGCCCCAAGGGTATAGGGGTAATTCACCCCTCCACTTT. Translated, it gives CASSPRPQGYRGNSPLHF.

The chain is built from TRBV2 and TRBJ2-3, with D perhaps matching TRBD1 (6 bases). CDR3 size: 15 residues. Looked up from germline, CDR1 is SNHLY and CDR2 is FYNNEI. Trimming took off 5 bases at V and 1 base at J, with 13 bases between the two ends. CDR3 sequence: CASSSWGPGTDTQYF. In DNA form, the CDR3 reads TGTGCCAGCAGTAGTTGGGGGCCCGGCACAGATACGCAGTATTTT.

J is TRBJ1-1 and V is TRBV5-4, with D possibly matching TRBD1 (6 bases). The germline V gene encodes CDR1 SGHNT and CDR2 YYREEE (reference sequence). CDR3 size: 13 residues. Between the trimmed V and J ends, which lost 3 bases and 5 bases, there was a span of 11 bases. The chain's CDR3 is CASSYGQHTEAFF. CDR3 in DNA: TGTGCCAGCAGCTACGGACAGCATACTGAAGCTTTCTTT.

The rearrangement joins TRBV5-8 to TRBJ1-1; D not resolved. Deletions cut 2 bases from V and 2 bases from J, with 4 bases between. This CDR3 spans 12 amino acids. The germline gives CDR1 SGHTS, CDR2 YDEGEE. Written as DNA, the CDR3 is TGTGCCAGCAGCTTTACTAACACTGAAGCTTTCTTT. Translated: CASSFTNTEAFF.

This chain links TRBV5-1 with TRBJ2-3; 11 bases map to TRBD1. After removal of 9 bases from V and 0 bases from J, the junction contained 6 bases not matched to a gene. Germline V gene data show CDR1 as SGHRS and CDR2 as YFSETQ. This CDR3 has 15 residues. CDR3 bases: TGCGCCACCAGGGACAGGGGGGTCAGCACAGATACGCAGTATTTT. This sequence encodes CATRDRGVSTDTQYF.

CDR3 loop: CASSSGQDRNQPQHF. CDR3 nucleotides: TGCGCCAGCAGCTCAGGACAGGATCGCAATCAGCCCCAGCATTTT. This chain links TRBV5-1 with TRBJ1-5, with TRBD1 matching 7 bases. The CDR3 totals 15 residues. CDR1 is SGHRS, CDR2 YFSETQ, per germline. V lost 3 bases and J lost 2; bases outside the gene matches: 5.

The chain is built from TRBV5-5 and TRBJ2-1; 15 bases agree with TRBD2. The CDR3 covers 16 residues. J was trimmed by 9 bases and V by 0 bases; bases with no gene match: 4. Germline CDR1 SGHKS, CDR2 YYEKEE (reference sequence). The CDR3: CASSLGTSGRAGEQFF. For the CDR3, the DNA is TGTGCCAGCAGCTTGGGGACTAGCGGGAGGGCCGGTGAGCAGTTCTTC.

The CDR3 DNA is TGTGCCAGCTCACCACCTCGTCAGGAGGCGGCTAATGAAAAACTGTTTTTT. Its protein product is CASSPPRQEAANEKLFF. The chain couples TRBV18 to TRBJ1-4; D is uncertain. The germline V gene encodes CDR1 KGHSH and CDR2 LQKENI. The V gene lost 0 bases and the J gene lost 3 bases, with 14 bases spanning the gap. The CDR3 totals 17 residues.

This chain uses TRBV5-5 with TRBJ1-4; 8 bases line up with TRBD1. Germline V lookup: CDR1 SGHKS, CDR2 YYEKEE (reference sequence). Trimming cost V 3 bases and J 0 bases; bases outside gene matches: 10. The CDR3 spans 18 residues. For the CDR3, the DNA is TGTGCCAGCAGCTGGGACAGGACCTCCCCCACAACTAATGAAAAACTGTTTTTT. The encoded protein is CASSWDRTSPTTNEKLFF.

This CDR3 is CASREGAGNEQFF. CDR3 nucleotides: TGTGCCAGCAGGGAGGGGGCTGGGAATGAGCAGTTCTTC. The chain links TRBV7-9 to TRBJ2-1, with D perhaps matching TRBD1 (7 bases). Trimming stripped 6 bases from V and 7 bases from J, with 13 bases between. The germline CDR1 and CDR2 sequences are SEHNR and FQNEAQ (reference sequence). CDR3 length: 13 residues.

V usage is TRBV7-2 and J usage is TRBJ2-3; D is unclear. The CDR3 consists of 14 residues. Germline CDR1 reads SGHTA; CDR2 reads FQGNSA. Between the trimmed V and J ends, which lost 1 base and 5 bases, there was a span of 10 bases. CDR3 in amino acids: CASSLGEREDTQYF. The CDR3 DNA reads as TGTGCCAGCAGCTTAGGAGAGAGAGAAGATACGCAGTATTTT. The full variable domain, in which reference TRBV7-2 and TRBJ2-3 provide the parts outside the CDR3, is GAGVSQSPSNKVTEKGKDVELRCDPISGHTALYWYRQSLGQGLEFLIYFQGNSAPDKSGLPSDRFSAERTGGSVSTLTIQRTQQEDSAVYLCASSLGEREDTQYFGPGTRLTVL.

The genes are TRBV6-2 or TRBV6-3 and TRBJ2-1; 10 bases agree with TRBD1. Germline assignment: CDR1 MNHEY and CDR2 SVGEGT. J gave up 3 bases and V 6 bases, and 2 bases lay outside the gene matches. The CDR3 is 14 amino acids. The CDR3 nucleotides are TGTGCCAGCAGCCGGACAGGGGGCTACAATGAGCAGTTCTTC. This sequence encodes CASSRTGGYNEQFF.

J is TRBJ2-2 and V is TRBV18; D uncertain. The V gene lost 0 bases and the J gene lost 5 bases, with 13 bases spanning the gap. Germline V gives CDR1 KGHSH, CDR2 LQKENI. The CDR3 sequence is 16 residues long. CDR3 region: CASSPPTVGSTGELFF. CDR3 in DNA: TGTGCCAGCTCACCACCGACGGTGGGCTCGACCGGGGAGCTGTTTTTT.

The chain combines TRBV24-1 with TRBJ1-2; 7 bases line up with TRBD1. Trimming removed 5 bases from V and 0 bases from J; junction bases left unmatched: 5. The CDR3 has 15 residues. Germline V gene sequence: CDR1 KGHDR, CDR2 SFDVKD. The DNA of the CDR3 is TGTGCCACCAGTGGAAAGGGGACAGCTAACTATGGCTACACCTTC. As protein: CATSGKGTANYGYTF.

The chain carries TRBV28 and TRBJ2-7; TRBD1 aligns across 7 bases. The CDR3 extends over 14 amino acids. Trimming at V came to 6 bases and at J to 4 bases, leaving 9 bases not matched to a gene. In germline, CDR1 is MDHEN, CDR2 SYDVKM. The CDR3: CASSRDRVGYEQYF. As DNA, the CDR3 is TGTGCCAGCAGCCGCGACAGGGTAGGGTACGAGCAGTACTTC.

The rearrangement uses TRBV3-1 (or the pseudogene TRBV3-2) and TRBJ2-2; D remains unclear. The V gene lost 2 bases and the J gene lost 2 bases, with 15 bases spanning the gap. The CDR3 has 17 amino acids. Per the germline V gene, CDR1 is LGHDT and CDR2 is YNNKEL (reference sequence). As DNA, the CDR3 is TGTGCCAGCAGCCAACAAGTAACTATGAAAAACACCGGGGAGCTGTTTTTT. Translation: CASSQQVTMKNTGELFF.

In DNA form, the CDR3 reads TGTGCCACCAGTGATCGACAGAGATATAGCAATCAGCCCCAGCATTTT. Translation gives CATSDRQRYSNQPQHF. The rearrangement joins TRBV24-1 to TRBJ1-5; a possible D gene is TRBD1 (5 bases). Trimming removed 3 bases at V and 0 bases at J, with 11 bases between. Germline V CDR1 and CDR2: KGHDR, SFDVKD. The CDR3 is made up of 16 amino acids.